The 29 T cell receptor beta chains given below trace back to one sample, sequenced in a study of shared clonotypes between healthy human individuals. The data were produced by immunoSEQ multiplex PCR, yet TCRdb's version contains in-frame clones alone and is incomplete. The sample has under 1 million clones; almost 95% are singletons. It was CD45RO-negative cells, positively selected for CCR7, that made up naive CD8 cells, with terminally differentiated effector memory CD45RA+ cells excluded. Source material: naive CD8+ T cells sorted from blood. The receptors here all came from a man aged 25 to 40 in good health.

CDR3 DNA: TGTGCCAGCGGCGAAACAGGGGCCGGGGAGCTGTTTTTT. Amino acids: CASGETGAGELFF. The chain combines TRBV11-2 with TRBJ2-2; 7 bases line up with TRBD1. The CDR3 length is 13 residues. Looked up from germline, CDR1 is SGHAT and CDR2 is FQNNGV. V was clipped by 8 bases and J by 6 bases; unmatched bases: 6.

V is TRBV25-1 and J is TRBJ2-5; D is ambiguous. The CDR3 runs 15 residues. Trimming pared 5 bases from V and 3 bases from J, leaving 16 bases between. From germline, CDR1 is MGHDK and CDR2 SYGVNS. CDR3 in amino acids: CASSRGVQTKETQYF. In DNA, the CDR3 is TGTGCCAGCAGTCGTGGCGTCCAAACTAAAGAGACCCAGTACTTC.

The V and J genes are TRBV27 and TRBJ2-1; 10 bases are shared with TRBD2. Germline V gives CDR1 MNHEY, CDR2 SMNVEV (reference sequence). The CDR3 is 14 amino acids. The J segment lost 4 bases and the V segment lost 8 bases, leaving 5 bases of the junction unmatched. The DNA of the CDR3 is TGTGCCAGCTACGGACTAGCGGCTTACAATGAGCAGTTCTTC. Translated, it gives CASYGLAAYNEQFF.

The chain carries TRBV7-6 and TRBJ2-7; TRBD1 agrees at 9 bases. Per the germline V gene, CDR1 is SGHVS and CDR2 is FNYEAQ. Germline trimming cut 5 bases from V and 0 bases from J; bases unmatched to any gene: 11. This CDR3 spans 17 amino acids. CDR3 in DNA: TGTGCCAGCAGCCCCGACAGGGGGAGATTTGTCTCCTACGAGCAGTACTTC. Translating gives CASSPDRGRFVSYEQYF. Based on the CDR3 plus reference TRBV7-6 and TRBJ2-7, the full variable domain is GAGVSQSPRYKVTKRGQDVALRCDPISGHVSLYWYRQALGQGPEFLTYFNYEAQQDKSGLPNDRFSAERPEGSISTLTIQRTEQRDSAMYRCASSPDRGRFVSYEQYFGPGTRLTVT.

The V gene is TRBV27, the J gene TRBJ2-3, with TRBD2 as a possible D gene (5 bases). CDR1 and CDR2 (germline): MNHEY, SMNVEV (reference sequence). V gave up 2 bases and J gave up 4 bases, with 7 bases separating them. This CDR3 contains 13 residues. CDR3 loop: CASSLDYPDTQYF. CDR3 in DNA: TGTGCCAGCAGTTTAGACTACCCAGATACGCAGTATTTT.

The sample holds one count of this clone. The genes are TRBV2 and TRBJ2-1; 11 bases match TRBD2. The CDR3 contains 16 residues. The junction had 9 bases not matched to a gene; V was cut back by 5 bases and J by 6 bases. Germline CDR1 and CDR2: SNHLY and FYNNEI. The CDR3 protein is CASSIGLAGGFNEQFF. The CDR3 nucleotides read TGTGCCAGCAGTATTGGGTTAGCGGGAGGGTTCAATGAGCAGTTCTTC.

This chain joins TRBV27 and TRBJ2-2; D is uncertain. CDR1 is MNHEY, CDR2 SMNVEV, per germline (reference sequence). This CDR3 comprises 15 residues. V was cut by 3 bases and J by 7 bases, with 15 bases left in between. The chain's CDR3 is CASSLDVPGGGELFF. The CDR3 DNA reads TGTGCCAGCAGTTTGGACGTCCCGGGTGGCGGGGAGCTGTTTTTT.

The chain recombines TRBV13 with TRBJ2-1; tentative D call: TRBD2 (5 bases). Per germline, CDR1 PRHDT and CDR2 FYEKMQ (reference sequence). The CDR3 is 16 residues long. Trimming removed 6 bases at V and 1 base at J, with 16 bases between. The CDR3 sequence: CASRSMGVGSYNEQFF. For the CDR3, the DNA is TGTGCCAGCAGGTCGATGGGAGTGGGGTCCTACAATGAGCAGTTCTTC.

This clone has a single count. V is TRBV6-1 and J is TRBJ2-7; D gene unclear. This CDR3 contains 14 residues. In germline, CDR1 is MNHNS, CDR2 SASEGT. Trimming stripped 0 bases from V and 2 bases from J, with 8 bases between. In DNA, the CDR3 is TGTGCCAGCAGTGAAGCGTGGGATACCTACGAGCAGTACTTC. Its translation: CASSEAWDTYEQYF.

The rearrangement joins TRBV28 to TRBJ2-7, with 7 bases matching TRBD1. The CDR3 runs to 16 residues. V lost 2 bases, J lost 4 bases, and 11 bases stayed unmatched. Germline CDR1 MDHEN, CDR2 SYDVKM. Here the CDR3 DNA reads TGTGCCAGCAGTTTAATCAACCAGGGGGACCTATACGAGCAGTACTTC. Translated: CASSLINQGDLYEQYF.

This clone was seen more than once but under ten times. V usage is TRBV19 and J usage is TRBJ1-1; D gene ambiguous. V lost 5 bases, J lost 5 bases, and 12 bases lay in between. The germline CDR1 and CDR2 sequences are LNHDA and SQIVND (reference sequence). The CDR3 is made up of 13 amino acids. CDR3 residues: CASSVGVRTEAFF. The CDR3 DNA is TGTGCCAGTAGTGTCGGGGTTCGGACTGAAGCTTTCTTT.

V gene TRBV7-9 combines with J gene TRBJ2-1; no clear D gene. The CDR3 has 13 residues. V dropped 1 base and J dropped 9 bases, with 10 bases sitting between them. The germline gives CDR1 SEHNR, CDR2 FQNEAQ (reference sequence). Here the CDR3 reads CASSLVPVSEQFF. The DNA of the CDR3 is TGTGCCAGCAGCTTAGTTCCGGTCAGTGAGCAGTTCTTC. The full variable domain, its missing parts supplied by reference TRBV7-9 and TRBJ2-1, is DTGVSQNPRHKITKRGQNVTFRCDPISEHNRLYWYRQTLGQGPEFLTYFQNEAQLEKSRLLSDRFSAERPKGSFSTLEIQRTEQGDSAMYLCASSLVPVSEQFFGPGTRLTVL.

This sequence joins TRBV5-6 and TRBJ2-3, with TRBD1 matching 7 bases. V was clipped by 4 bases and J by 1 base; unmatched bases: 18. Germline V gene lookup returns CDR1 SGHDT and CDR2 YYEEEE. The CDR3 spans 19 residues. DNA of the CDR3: TGTGCCAGCAGCGCACGCCGGGACAGCATAACGTGGGGCACAGATACGCAGTATTTT. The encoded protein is CASSARRDSITWGTDTQYF.

CDR3 sequence: CASSVEWESSYNEQFF. The CDR3 DNA follows: TGTGCCAGCAGCGTAGAATGGGAGAGCTCCTACAATGAGCAGTTCTTC. This chain connects TRBV9 to TRBJ2-1; weak D call: TRBD2 (5 bases). V was shortened by 0 bases and J by 0 bases, with 10 bases between the two germline ends. Germline lookup yields CDR1 SGDLS and CDR2 YYNGEE. CDR3 length equals 16 residues.

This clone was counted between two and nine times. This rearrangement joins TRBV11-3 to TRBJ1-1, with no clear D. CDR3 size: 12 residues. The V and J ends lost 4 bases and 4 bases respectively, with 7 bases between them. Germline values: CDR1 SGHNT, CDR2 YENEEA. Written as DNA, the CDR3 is TGTGCCAGCAGCTCTGGCTCCACTGAAGCTTTCTTT. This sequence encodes CASSSGSTEAFF.

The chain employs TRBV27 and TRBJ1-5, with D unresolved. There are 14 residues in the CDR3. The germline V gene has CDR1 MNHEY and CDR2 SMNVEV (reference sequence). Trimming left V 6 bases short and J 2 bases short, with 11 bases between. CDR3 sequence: CASSSIGGNQPQHF. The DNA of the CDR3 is TGTGCCAGCAGCAGTATCGGTGGCAATCAGCCCCAGCATTTT.

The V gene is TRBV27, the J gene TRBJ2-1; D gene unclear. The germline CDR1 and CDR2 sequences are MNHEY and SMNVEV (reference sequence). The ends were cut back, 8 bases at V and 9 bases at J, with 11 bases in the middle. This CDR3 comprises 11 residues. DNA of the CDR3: TGTGCCAGCTCCAATACGGGTGAGCAGTTCTTC. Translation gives CASSNTGEQFF.

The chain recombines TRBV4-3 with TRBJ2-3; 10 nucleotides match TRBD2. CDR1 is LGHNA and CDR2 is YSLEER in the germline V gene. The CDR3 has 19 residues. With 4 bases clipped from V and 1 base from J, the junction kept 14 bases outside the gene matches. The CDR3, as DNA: TGCGCCAGCAGCCGCCGGGGGCTCGCCGGGACTAGCGGCACAGATACGCAGTATTTT. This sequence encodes CASSRRGLAGTSGTDTQYF.

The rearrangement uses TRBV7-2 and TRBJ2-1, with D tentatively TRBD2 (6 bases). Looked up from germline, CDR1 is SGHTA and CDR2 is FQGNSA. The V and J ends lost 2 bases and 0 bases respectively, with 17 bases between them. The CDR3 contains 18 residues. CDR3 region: CASSLRTSRASSYNEQFF. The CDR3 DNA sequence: TGTGCCAGCAGCTTAAGAACTAGCAGGGCTAGCTCCTACAATGAGCAGTTCTTC.

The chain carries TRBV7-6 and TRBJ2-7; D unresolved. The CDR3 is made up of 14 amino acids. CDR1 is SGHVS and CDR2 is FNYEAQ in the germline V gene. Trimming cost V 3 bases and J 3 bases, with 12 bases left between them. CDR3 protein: CASSFHPSHYEQYF. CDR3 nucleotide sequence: TGTGCCAGCAGCTTTCATCCTTCCCACTACGAGCAGTACTTC.

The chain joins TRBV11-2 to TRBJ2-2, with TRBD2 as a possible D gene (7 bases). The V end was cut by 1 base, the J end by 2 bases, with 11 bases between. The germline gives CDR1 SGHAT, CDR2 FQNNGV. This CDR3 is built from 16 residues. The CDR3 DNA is TGTGCCAGCAGCTTAGCTACGGGGGGCAACACCGGGGAGCTGTTTTTT. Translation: CASSLATGGNTGELFF. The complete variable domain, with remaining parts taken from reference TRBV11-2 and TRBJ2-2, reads EAGVAQSPRYKIIEKRQSVAFWCNPISGHATLYWYQQILGQGPKLLIQFQNNGVVDDSQLPKDRFSAERLKGVDSTLKIQPAKLEDSAVYLCASSLATGGNTGELFFGEGSRLTVL.

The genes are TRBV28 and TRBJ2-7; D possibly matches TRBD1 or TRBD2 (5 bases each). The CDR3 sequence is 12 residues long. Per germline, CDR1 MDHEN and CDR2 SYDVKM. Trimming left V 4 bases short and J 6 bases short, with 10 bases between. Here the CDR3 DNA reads TGTGCCAGCAGTTCCCGGGACCTCGAGCAGTACTTC. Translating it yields CASSSRDLEQYF.

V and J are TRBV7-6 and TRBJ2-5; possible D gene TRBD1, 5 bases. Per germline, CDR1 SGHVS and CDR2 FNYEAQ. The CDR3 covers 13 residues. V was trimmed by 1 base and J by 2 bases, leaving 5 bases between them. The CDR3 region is CASSLEGQETQYF. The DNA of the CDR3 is TGTGCCAGCAGCTTAGAGGGGCAAGAGACCCAGTACTTC.

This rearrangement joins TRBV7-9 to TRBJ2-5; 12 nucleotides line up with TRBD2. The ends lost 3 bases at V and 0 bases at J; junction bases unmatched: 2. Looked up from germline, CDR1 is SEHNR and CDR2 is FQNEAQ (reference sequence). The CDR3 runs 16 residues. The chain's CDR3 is CASSFRLAGDQETQYF. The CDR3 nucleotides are TGTGCCAGCAGCTTTAGACTAGCGGGAGACCAAGAGACCCAGTACTTC.

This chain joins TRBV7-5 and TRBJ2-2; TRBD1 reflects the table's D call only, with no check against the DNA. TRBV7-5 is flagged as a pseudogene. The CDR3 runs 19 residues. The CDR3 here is CVRSDMGQGGKGFTGELFF. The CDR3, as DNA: TGTGTCAGAAGTGACATGGGACAGGGAGGGAAGGGCTTCACCGGGGAGCTGTTTTTT.

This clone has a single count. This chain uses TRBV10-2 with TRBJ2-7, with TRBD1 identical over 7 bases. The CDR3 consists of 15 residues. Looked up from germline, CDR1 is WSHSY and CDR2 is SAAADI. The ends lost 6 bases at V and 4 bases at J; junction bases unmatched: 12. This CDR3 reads CASRDDGTVKYEQYF. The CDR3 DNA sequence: TGCGCCAGCAGGGATGACGGGACAGTAAAATACGAGCAGTACTTC.

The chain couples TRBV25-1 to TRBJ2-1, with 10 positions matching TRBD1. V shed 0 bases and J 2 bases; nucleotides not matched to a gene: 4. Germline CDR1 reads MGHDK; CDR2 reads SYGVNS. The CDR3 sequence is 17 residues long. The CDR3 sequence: CASSEYWGQGTYNEQFF. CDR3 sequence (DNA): TGTGCCAGCAGTGAATATTGGGGACAGGGGACCTACAATGAGCAGTTCTTC.

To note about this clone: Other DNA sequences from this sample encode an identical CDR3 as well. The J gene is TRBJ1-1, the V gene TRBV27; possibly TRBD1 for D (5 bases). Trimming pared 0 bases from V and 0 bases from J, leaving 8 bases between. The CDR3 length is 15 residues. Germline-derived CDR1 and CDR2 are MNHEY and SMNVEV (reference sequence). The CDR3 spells CASSLSAGLNTEAFF. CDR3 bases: TGTGCCAGCAGTTTATCGGCAGGGCTGAACACTGAAGCTTTCTTT.

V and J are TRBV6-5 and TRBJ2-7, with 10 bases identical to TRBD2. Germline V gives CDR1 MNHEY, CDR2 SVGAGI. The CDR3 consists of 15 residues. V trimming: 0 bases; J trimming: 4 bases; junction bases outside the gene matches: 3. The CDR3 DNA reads TGTGCCAGCAGTTACTCTACGACTAGCGGGTACGAGCAGTACTTC. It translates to CASSYSTTSGYEQYF.